Shown below are 27 T cell receptor beta chains from a single sample sequenced in a study of cytomegalovirus exposure and HLA in healthy donors (dated by TCRdb to the late 2010s). The method was the immunoSEQ multiplex PCR assay. For the multiplex PCR, a mixture combining 60 forward primers for TCR Vbeta segments and 13 reverse primers for TCR Jbeta segments was used. In TCRdb, the immuneACCESS table is reduced to in-frame sequences with V and J assigned. These tables do not hold every clone; where another copy was compared, an unresolved V gene accounts for under half, and the others remain unexplained. In this sample the table shows around 220,000 clones, 65% to 90% of which occur a single time. The top ten hold 1.1% to 1.5% of the sample. Sequences were obtained from PBMCs. The receptors originated from a girl aged 10-17 years in good health and CMV-seronegative.

The CDR3 region has the DNA TGTGCCAGCAGCTCCAGACGGGGGGAAAAGGGAAGGACTGAAGCTTTCTTT. Residues: CASSSRRGEKGRTEAFF. V usage is TRBV5-8 and J usage is TRBJ1-1; maybe TRBD1 (5 bases). This CDR3 has 17 residues. With 3 bases removed from V and 5 bases from J, the gap between germline ends came to 23 bases. Germline V gene data show CDR1 as SGHTS and CDR2 as YDEGEE. Complete variable domain (other parts from reference TRBV5-8 and TRBJ1-1): EAGVTQSPTHLIKTRGQQATLRCSPISGHTSVYWYQQALGLGLQFLLWYDEGEERNRGNFPPRFSGRQFPNYSSELNVNALELEDSALYLCASSSRRGEKGRTEAFFGQGTRLTVV.

The CDR3 coding sequence is TGCAGCGTTGAAGGGACAGGGGGGCACTATGGCTACACCTTC. Translation: CSVEGTGGHYGYTF. The J gene is TRBJ1-2, the V gene TRBV29-1, with 10 nucleotides matching TRBD1. V trimming: 1 base; J trimming: 3 bases; junction bases outside the gene matches: 2. The CDR3 consists of 14 residues. CDR1 and CDR2 (germline): SQVTM, ANQGSEA.

The chain recombines TRBV7-8 with TRBJ1-2; TRBD1 matches 8 bases. The CDR3 runs 14 residues. The trim removed 6 bases at V and 3 bases at J, leaving 6 bases unmatched. CDR1 and CDR2 from the germline V gene are SGHVS and FQNEAQ. The CDR3 sequence is CASRTGTGDYGYTF. CDR3 coding DNA: TGTGCCAGCAGAACCGGGACAGGAGACTATGGCTACACCTTC.

The table lists this clone with a few counts. CDR3 protein: CASSPTGTTLYNEQFF. CDR3 nucleotide sequence: TGTGCCAGCAGCCCCACCGGGACTACTCTCTACAATGAGCAGTTCTTC. The chain is built from TRBV9 and TRBJ2-1; 7 bases map to TRBD2. The CDR3 extends over 16 amino acids. From germline, CDR1 is SGDLS and CDR2 YYNGEE. The V gene end was trimmed by 4 bases and the J gene end by 3 bases; junction bases not matched to a gene: 10.

The V and J genes are TRBV5-6 and TRBJ1-2, with a possible D match to TRBD1 (5 bases). Germline V gene data show CDR1 as SGHDT and CDR2 as YYEEEE. The CDR3 covers 13 residues. V was pared by 1 base and J by 8 bases, with 12 bases between. For the CDR3, the DNA is TGTGCCAGCAGCTTGTTGGGGAGGGGAGGCTACACCTTC. It encodes CASSLLGRGGYTF.

The chain recombines TRBV4-1 with TRBJ2-7; weak D call: TRBD1 (6 bases). The CDR3 totals 15 residues. V was cut by 3 bases and J by 2 bases, with 14 bases left in between. Germline V lookup: CDR1 MGHRA, CDR2 YSYEKL. The CDR3 nucleotides read TGCGCCAGCAGCCAGGGGGCTTTCGACACCTACGAGCAGTACTTC. Protein sequence: CASSQGAFDTYEQYF.

This sequence joins TRBV5-8 and TRBJ1-1; D gene unclear. This CDR3 contains 18 residues. The V end lost 5 bases, the J end lost 1 base, and 24 bases lay between the germline ends. Germline V gene lookup returns CDR1 SGHTS and CDR2 YDEGEE. CDR3 amino acids: CASRRGLGSLNGNTEAFF. CDR3 bases: TGTGCCAGCAGAAGAGGGCTGGGATCCCTAAACGGGAACACTGAAGCTTTCTTT.

As to this clone: This sample also contains other DNA sequences that code for the same CDR3. V and J are TRBV4-1 and TRBJ2-3, with unresolved D. The CDR3 runs 13 residues. The germline V and J ends were trimmed by 0 bases and 6 bases, with 7 bases remaining between them. Germline CDR1 and CDR2: MGHRA and YSYEKL. Here the CDR3 DNA reads TGCGCCAGCAGCCAAGATCGCGGTGATACGCAGTATTTT. Translation: CASSQDRGDTQYF.

The chain links TRBV9 to TRBJ2-3; 7 bases align to TRBD2. With 0 bases clipped from V and 4 bases from J, the junction kept 5 bases outside the gene matches. The CDR3 is 15 residues long. Germline-derived CDR1 and CDR2 are SGDLS and YYNGEE. DNA of the CDR3: TGTGCCAGCAGCGTAGGTGGGAGGGCCCCAGATACGCAGTATTTT. Residues: CASSVGGRAPDTQYF.

This clone was found once. The chain combines TRBV29-1 with TRBJ2-5, with D perhaps matching TRBD2 (5 bases). The DNA end is a closer match to TRBJ2-7, so the J assignment may be wrong. This CDR3 comprises 13 residues. The V gene's germline CDR1 is SQVTM and CDR2 ANQGSEA. This CDR3 is CSVDRGSSYEQYF. In DNA form, the CDR3 reads TGCAGCGTTGACCGGGGAAGCTCCTACGAGCAGTACTTC.

The chain employs TRBV15 and TRBJ2-7, with D perhaps TRBD1 (5 bases). There are 14 residues in the CDR3. From germline, CDR1 is LNHNV and CDR2 YYDKDF (reference sequence). Trimming removed 0 bases from V and 3 bases from J, with 9 bases in between. The CDR3 sequence: CATSRDLTDYEQYF. The CDR3 DNA reads as TGTGCCACCAGCAGAGATTTGACAGACTACGAGCAGTACTTC.

This clone has a single count. The chain uses TRBV11-2 and TRBJ2-7; TRBD1 agrees at 12 bases. With V trimmed by 5 bases and J by 6 bases, 2 bases remained unmatched. CDR3 size: 13 residues. The germline CDR1 and CDR2 sequences are SGHAT and FQNNGV. The CDR3 spells CASSGDRGREQYF. DNA of the CDR3: TGTGCCAGCAGCGGGGACAGGGGGCGCGAGCAGTACTTC.

This chain links TRBV7-2 with TRBJ1-1; 12 nucleotides agree with TRBD1. Germline assignment: CDR1 SGHTA and CDR2 FQGNSA. This CDR3 is built from 15 residues. Trimming removed 1 base from V and 5 bases from J; junction bases left unmatched: 2. CDR3 nucleotide sequence: TGTGCCAGCAGCTTAGGGGACAGGGGGCCAACTGAAGCTTTCTTT. Translating it yields CASSLGDRGPTEAFF.

This rearrangement joins TRBV5-1 to TRBJ1-2; maybe TRBD1 (5 bases). The germline gives CDR1 SGHRS, CDR2 YFSETQ. The CDR3 extends over 14 amino acids. Trimming took 3 bases from V and 4 from J, leaving 13 bases between them. The CDR3 here is CASSSGGEGYGYTF. The DNA of the CDR3 is TGCGCCAGCAGCTCCGGAGGGGAGGGCTATGGCTACACCTTC. Full variable domain (missing parts from reference TRBV5-1 and TRBJ1-2): KAGVTQTPRYLIKTRGQQVTLSCSPISGHRSVSWYQQTPGQGLQFLFEYFSETQRNKGNFPGRFSGRQFSNSRSEMNVSTLELGDSALYLCASSSGGEGYGYTFGSGTRLTVV.

Note on this clone: The junction departs from the called germline gene at one end, perhaps through a read error. The chain recombines TRBV25-1 with TRBJ1-3; D is unresolved. CDR3 size: 13 residues. CDR1 and CDR2 (germline): MGHDK, SYGVNS. Here the CDR3 DNA reads TGTGCCAGCAGTGAATTTTTGGCAGCGGTAGTTCGGTTT. It is translated as CASSEFLAAVVRF.

This chain connects TRBV30 to TRBJ2-7, with D perhaps matching TRBD2 (7 bases). This CDR3 has 15 amino acids. With 2 bases removed from V and 3 bases from J, the gap between germline ends came to 17 bases. Germline V gene lookup returns CDR1 GTSNPN and CDR2 SVGIG (reference sequence). The CDR3 coding sequence is TGTGCCTGGAGTAAGGGGGGGGCAGGAGACTACGAGCAGTACTTC. Amino acid sequence: CAWSKGGAGDYEQYF.

A few counts support this clone. CDR3 nucleotide sequence: TGCGCCAGCAGCCTCCGCTCACAGGGACTAGGTTCATACGAGCAGTACTTC. Protein product: CASSLRSQGLGSYEQYF. This chain uses TRBV4-1 with TRBJ2-7; 8 nucleotides agree with TRBD2. V gave up 4 bases and J gave up 4 bases; unmatched junction bases: 15. The CDR3 spans 17 residues. CDR1 is MGHRA and CDR2 is YSYEKL in the germline V gene.

The chain has TRBV30 and TRBJ2-7; tentatively, D is TRBD2 (6 bases). CDR1 is GTSNPN, CDR2 SVGIG, per germline (reference sequence). Trimming removed 3 bases from V and 10 bases from J, with 16 bases in between. The CDR3 spans 12 residues. In nucleotides, the CDR3 is TGTGCCTGGAGCCGACTAGAAGGGGTTCAGTACTTC. It is translated as CAWSRLEGVQYF.

The chain recombines TRBV7-6 with TRBJ2-1, with D maybe TRBD1 (5 bases). The CDR3 covers 16 residues. Trimming removed 6 bases from V and 0 bases from J, with 15 bases in between. CDR1 is SGHVS, CDR2 FNYEAQ, per germline. The CDR3 sequence: CASSRGTGISYNEQFF. DNA of the CDR3: TGTGCCAGCAGTAGGGGTACAGGAATCTCCTACAATGAGCAGTTCTTC.

The chain links TRBV13 to TRBJ2-5; TRBD1 agrees at 8 bases. The closer fit of TRBJ2-7 to the DNA end suggests the J call may be wrong. Germline V CDR1 and CDR2: PRHDT, FYEKMQ (reference sequence). The length of the CDR3 is 13 residues. The CDR3 reads CASSPQGAYEQYF. The DNA of the CDR3 is TGTGCCAGCAGCCCACAGGGGGCCTACGAGCAGTACTTC.

V gene TRBV19 combines with J gene TRBJ2-1, with D uncertain. Germline CDR1 is LNHDA and CDR2 is SQIVND (reference sequence). The CDR3 consists of 17 residues. V was pared by 5 bases and J by 0 bases, with 17 bases between. The CDR3 nucleotides read TGTGCCAGTAGTCCTAATCTTGGTACGAGCTCCTACAATGAGCAGTTCTTC. Its protein product is CASSPNLGTSSYNEQFF.

This chain uses TRBV2 with TRBJ2-3; the D gene is possibly TRBD2 (7 bases). Germline V lookup: CDR1 SNHLY, CDR2 FYNNEI. This CDR3 is 15 amino acids long. V was pared by 4 bases and J by 6 bases, with 17 bases between. CDR3 sequence reads: CASSGGGAGVDTQYF. The CDR3 DNA is TGTGCCAGCAGTGGAGGGGGGGCGGGGGTCGATACGCAGTATTTT.

J is TRBJ2-7 and V is TRBV6-5; no clear D. CDR1 MNHEY and CDR2 SVGAGI come from the germline V gene. The CDR3 length is 15 residues. Trimming stripped 5 bases from V and 1 base from J, with 15 bases between. The DNA of the CDR3 is TGTGCCAGCAGTACCTCGCGAGGCTTATCCTACGAGCAGTACTTC. Translating it yields CASSTSRGLSYEQYF.

This rearrangement joins TRBV7-3 to TRBJ2-5; 12 positions agree with TRBD2. The CDR3 is 15 residues long. Per germline, CDR1 SGHTA and CDR2 FQGTGA. J was trimmed by 4 bases and V by 6 bases; bases with no gene match: 6. CDR3 residues: CASRPSGGAAETQYF. The DNA of the CDR3 is TGTGCCAGCAGGCCTAGCGGGGGGGCCGCAGAGACCCAGTACTTC.

The chain has TRBV5-4 and TRBJ2-3; 11 bases map to TRBD2. V trimming: 4 bases; J trimming: 2 bases; junction bases outside the gene matches: 6. The CDR3 covers 16 residues. Germline assignment: CDR1 SGHNT and CDR2 YYREEE (reference sequence). CDR3: CASSQRTSGSTDTQYF. CDR3 DNA: TGTGCCAGCAGCCAAAGGACTAGCGGGTCCACAGATACGCAGTATTTT.

The V gene is TRBV7-9, the J gene TRBJ2-3, with D perhaps TRBD1 (6 bases). CDR1 SEHNR and CDR2 FQNEAQ come from the germline V gene (reference sequence). The CDR3 has 12 residues. The germline V and J ends were trimmed by 5 bases and 10 bases, with 13 bases remaining between them. Here the CDR3 DNA reads TGTGCCAGCAGCCTAAAACAGGGCGCGCAGTATTTT. Translation: CASSLKQGAQYF.

The genes are TRBV28 and TRBJ2-2; 8 nucleotides agree with TRBD1. CDR3 size: 15 residues. The V segment lost 4 bases and the J segment 5 bases; nucleotides outside the gene matches: 6. Germline V gene sequence: CDR1 MDHEN, CDR2 SYDVKM. CDR3 sequence: CASSSTGERTGELFF. CDR3 nucleotides: TGTGCCAGCAGTTCGACAGGGGAGCGAACCGGGGAGCTGTTTTTT.